These T cell receptor beta chains were read from a single sample in a study of blood T cell repertoires in COVID-19. Profiled with immunoSEQ multiplex PCR; TCRdb holds only in-frame clones, not every one. The repertoire holds about 98,000 clones, with 87% as singletons. Sequences were obtained from peripheral blood. These receptors all stem from a woman aged 45-60 years with COVID-19, enrolled during active disease. Both conserved end residues are part of each CDR3. Each record gives: clone size, CDR3 length, D gene, V gene, CDR3 protein. The D gene is left open where the match is weak. Clone size is shown for a subset of rows, as once, few, many or a class of expanded clone.

>NA|15|NA|TRBV28
CASSPSRGLGSPLHF
>NA|17|TRBD1|TRBV6-2/TRBV6-3
CASSYSQSGTASYEQYF
>NA|16|NA|TRBV9
CASSISPGLSTDTQYF
>NA|15|TRBD1|TRBV16
CASSQSTGANEKLFF
>few|15|TRBD1|TRBV18
CASSLEGQGLLGYTF
>NA|15|TRBD1|TRBV7-9
CASSQTGFGSQPQHF
>NA|12|NA|TRBV5-6
CASSLDRGGYTF
>NA|17|NA|TRBV7-3
CASSPLWGSPGANVLTF
>NA|19|TRBD1|TRBV14
CASSQVAIGTGYSGNTIYF
>NA|14|TRBD1|TRBV18
CASSSTGADTEAFF
>few|16|TRBD1|TRBV24-1
CATRQDRGSVNYGYTF
>NA|13|TRBD1|TRBV12-3/TRBV12-4
CASTNLQGGTQYF
>NA|11|NA|TRBV6-4
CASSGGGGYTF
>NA|17|TRBD2|TRBV7-9
CASSSRAGGAATGELFF
>NA|17|NA|TRBV19
CASSKDPGLHSGNTIYF
>few|15|NA|TRBV19
CASSINGGNTGELFF
>NA|13|NA|TRBV27
CATRKTAAGGYTF
>NA|14|NA|TRBV4-1
CASSKTGGTDTQYF
>NA|13|NA|TRBV6-6
CASSYVSNTEAFF
>few|14|NA|TRBV11-3
CASSSVSGPYEQYF
>NA|13|NA|TRBV5-1
CASSFGGDEKLFF
>few|11|NA|TRBV29-1
CSVERDTEAFF
>NA|15|NA|TRBV6-5
CASSLSPQGSGELFF
>NA|14|NA|TRBV7-2
CASSLYIPGNGYTF
>NA|13|NA|TRBV4-3
CASRRAGNTEAFF
>NA|16|TRBD1|TRBV23-1
CASSLPGTGGSTEAFF
>NA|13|NA|TRBV9
CASSVTGSYEQYF
>NA|14|TRBD1|TRBV7-8
CASSLGDRQYEQYF
>NA|17|TRBD1|TRBV11-3
CASSFLLAGTGVSPLHF
>once|16|NA|TRBV7-6
CASSLGAGVPTDTQYF
>NA|15|NA|TRBV5-1
CASAAMAGVNTEAFF
>NA|15|NA|TRBV15
CATSRDSGSGNTIYF
>once|13|NA|TRBV12-3/TRBV12-4
CASSLTDQETQYF
>NA|17|TRBD2|TRBV6-4
CASSDSTSGGPWNEQFF
>NA|15|TRBD1|TRBV5-1
CASSLERSGGDEQYF
>NA|15|NA|TRBV18
CASSPSGGREETQYF
>NA|14|NA|TRBV6-6
CASRGTGLAREQYF
>NA|15|NA|TRBV3-1/TRBV3-2
CASSLSSARAQGYTF
>once|13|NA|TRBV11-1
CASSVQGNTEAFF
>NA|16|TRBD1|TRBV5-8
CASSLGGQGARETQYF
>NA|13|NA|TRBV7-8
CASSRRSADTQYF
>NA|14|NA|TRBV14
CASSQVAGRYGYTF
>NA|14|NA|TRBV10-3
CAISAGRANEKLFF
>NA|14|NA|TRBV6-4
CASSEKGTIHGYTF
>NA|15|TRBD2|TRBV9
CASSSSGGEVDTQYF
>NA|14|TRBD2|TRBV11-2
CASSWGLAFSEQYF
>NA|15|NA|TRBV4-2
CASSQEGQGLNIQYF
>once|16|TRBD1|TRBV10-2
CASSAGTGRMNTEAFF
>few|15|NA|TRBV19
CASSLSGLDYNEQFF
>once|14|TRBD1|TRBV6-5
CASSRTGEGEKLFF
>NA|15|TRBD1|TRBV19
CASSGQGAGENIQYF
>NA|18|TRBD1|TRBV9
CASSVDEGTGDVTGELFF
>NA|17|NA|TRBV25-1
CASSQPQAGGYGNTIYF
>NA|17|TRBD2|TRBV9
CASSVGLAGGYTGELFF
>NA|14|TRBD1|TRBV5-1
CASSGGQGADTQYF